Listed below are T cell receptor beta chains from one sample, sequenced in a study of cytomegalovirus exposure and HLA in healthy donors. Sequenced by immunoSEQ multiplex PCR; TCRdb stores in-frame clones only, minus some. Of over 75,000 clones in the sample, roughly 85% were seen once. Sequencing used PBMCs. Receptors originate from a man aged 18 to 29 in good health and CMV-seropositive. CDR3s include the opening cysteine and the closing phenylalanine or tryptophan. The D gene is left open where the match is weak. Clone size, where shown, is once, few, many, or a class for clones that have expanded.

clone size	V gene	D gene	J gene	CDR3 protein	CDR3 DNA
-	TRBV28	TRBD2	TRBJ2-4	CASSPRTSGAKNIQYF	TGTGCCAGCAGTCCACGGACTAGCGGAGCCAAAAACATTCAGTACTTC
-	TRBV28	-	TRBJ1-1	CASSFELGQSFEAFF	TGTGCCAGCAGTTTTGAACTCGGACAGAGCTTTGAAGCTTTCTTT
-	TRBV5-4	TRBD1	TRBJ2-5	CASSTYWTGGGETQYF	TGTGCCAGCAGCACCTATTGGACAGGGGGGGGAGAGACCCAGTACTTC
-	TRBV28	TRBD1	TRBJ1-1	CASSLPPTGTNTEAFF	TGTGCCAGCAGTTTACCCCCGACAGGGACGAACACTGAAGCTTTCTTT
once	TRBV4-2	-	TRBJ1-1	CASSQDARGWLSEAFF	TGTGCCAGCAGCCAAGATGCCCGGGGGTGGCTTTCTGAAGCTTTCTTT
-	TRBV5-1	-	TRBJ2-1	CASSLFQAYNEQFF	TGCGCCAGCAGCTTGTTTCAGGCCTACAATGAGCAGTTCTTC
-	TRBV5-1	-	TRBJ2-1	CASSLDSSSYNEQFF	TGCGCCAGCAGCTTGGACAGTAGCTCCTACAATGAGCAGTTCTTC
-	TRBV7-3	-	TRBJ2-3	CASSLLGTSTDTQYF	TGTGCCAGCAGCTTATTGGGGACTAGCACAGATACGCAGTATTTT
-	TRBV28	TRBD1	TRBJ1-2	CASSQQGWGYTF	TGTGCCAGCAGTCAACAGGGGTGGGGCTACACCTTC
-	TRBV27	-	TRBJ2-2	CASSDLTGYSVELFF	TGTGCCAGCAGTGATCTTACAGGTTACTCCGTGGAGCTGTTTTTT
-	TRBV10-3	-	TRBJ2-2	CAISEPGLRGDTGELFF	TGTGCCATCAGTGAGCCAGGGCTCCGAGGAGACACCGGGGAGCTGTTTTTT
-	TRBV5-8	TRBD1	TRBJ2-2	CASGTVNTGELFF	TGTGCCAGCGGGACAGTGAACACCGGGGAGCTGTTTTTT
-	TRBV7-9	-	TRBJ2-1	CASSQAGTYNEQFF	TGTGCCAGCAGCCAGGCCGGGACCTACAATGAGCAGTTCTTC
few	TRBV6-4	-	TRBJ2-2	CASSDRDTGELFF	TGTGCCAGCAGTGACCGGGACACCGGGGAGCTGTTTTTT
-	TRBV5-1	-	TRBJ2-5	CASSSVGGGGETQYF	TGCGCCAGCAGCTCCGTAGGTGGGGGAGGAGAGACCCAGTACTTC
-	TRBV18	TRBD2	TRBJ2-7	CASSPGLARTYEQYF	TGTGCCAGCTCACCGGGACTAGCGCGGACCTACGAGCAGTACTTC
-	TRBV4-1	TRBD2	TRBJ2-1	CASSQEASGWYNEQFF	TGCGCCAGCAGCCAAGAGGCTAGCGGTTGGTACAATGAGCAGTTCTTC
-	TRBV2	-	TRBJ1-5	CASSEGQGGQPQHF	TGTGCCAGCAGTGAAGGGCAGGGAGGGCAGCCCCAGCATTTT
-	TRBV6-1	-	TRBJ2-7	CASSEARGTTSYEQYF	TGTGCCAGCAGTGAAGCGCGCGGGACCACTTCCTACGAGCAGTACTTC
-	TRBV27	-	TRBJ2-7	CASSFGGNEQYF	TGTGCCAGCAGTTTTGGAGGGAACGAGCAGTACTTC
-	TRBV5-1	-	TRBJ1-3	CASSLALGLSGNTIYF	TGCGCCAGCAGCTTGGCCCTAGGACTTTCGGGAAACACCATATATTTT
-	TRBV5-6	TRBD1	TRBJ1-2	CASSLGTGGRKYGYTF	TGTGCCAGCAGCTTGGGGACAGGGGGCCGTAAATATGGCTACACCTTC
-	TRBV19	TRBD2	TRBJ2-2	CASSNTPRGLAGVRTGELFF	TGTGCCAGTAGCAATACACCCAGGGGCCTAGCGGGAGTTAGGACCGGGGAGCTGTTTTTT
-	TRBV5-1	-	TRBJ2-5	CASQRQASLVETQYF	TGCGCCAGCCAGAGACAGGCCTCTTTAGTAGAGACCCAGTACTTC
-	TRBV28	TRBD1	TRBJ2-7	CASSLLTTGYWYEQYF	TGTGCCAGCAGTTTGCTCACGACAGGGTATTGGTACGAGCAGTACTTC